This T cell receptor beta chain was identified during a study of T cell responses to AZD1222 COVID-19 vaccine. At the level of the study: Second doses at about 4 or about 12 weeks were pooled.

Study-wide results and limits: Baseline antibody screening turned up just five to seven seropositive AZD1222 recipients. In a largely white British group with more females than males, clonal diversity was possibly underestimated. Unmutated regions of variants are reportedly targeted by nearly half of spike-specific TCRs.

The repertoire was sequenced with immunoSEQ multiplex PCR; TCRdb's copy has only in-frame clones and lacks some. The sample holds around 140,000 clones, about nine tenths seen once. For this clone: Its specificity is unknown.

The germline V gene encodes CDR1 MNHEY and CDR2 SMNVEV (reference sequence). The CDR3 extends over 14 amino acids. V gave up 2 bases and J gave up 6 bases, with 11 bases separating them. Sequences were derived from peripheral blood, sampled on day 0 of AZD1222 vaccination. This receptor was identified in an adult in good health. This chain joins TRBV27 and TRBJ1-5; D not resolved. CDR3 region: CASSLRALSQPQHF. The CDR3 DNA follows: TGTGCCAGCAGTTTAAGGGCTCTCTCTCAGCCCCAGCATTTT.